What follows are 2 T cell receptor beta chains derived from one specimen sequenced in a study of CD8 T cells in acute hepatitis C reinfection. Stated time point: naive CD8 control sorted from an acute-time-point sample. Using immunoSEQ multiplex PCR, the repertoire was profiled, and TCRdb retains in-frame clones only, with some absent. The sample has about 38,000 clones; more than 75% are singletons. The sequenced material came from naive CD8+ T cells from PBMCs. The receptors were gathered from a young man with chronic hepatitis C.

The chain has TRBV19 and TRBJ2-7; the D gene could be TRBD1 or TRBD2 (5 bases each). The germline gives CDR1 LNHDA, CDR2 SQIVND (reference sequence). The CDR3 runs 13 residues. The V gene lost 9 bases and the J gene lost 0 bases, with 12 bases spanning the gap. The CDR3 is CASRDGSSYEQYF. DNA for the CDR3: TGTGCCAGCCGGGACGGAAGCTCCTACGAGCAGTACTTC. Variable domain in full (rest from reference TRBV19 and TRBJ2-7): DGGITQSPKYLFRKEGQNVTLSCEQNLNHDAMYWYRQDPGQGLRLIYYSQIVNDFQKGDIAEGYSVSREKKESFPLTVTSAQKNPTAFYLCASRDGSSYEQYFGPGTRLTVT.

V and J are TRBV5-6 and TRBJ1-2, with D maybe TRBD1 (5 bases). Per the germline V gene, CDR1 is SGHDT and CDR2 is YYEEEE. The CDR3 runs 14 residues. The V and J ends lost 6 bases and 0 bases respectively, with 12 bases between them. The DNA for the CDR3 is TGTGCCAGCAAGAGACAGTTGACTAACTATGGCTACACCTTC. Translation: CASKRQLTNYGYTF.